This TCR beta chain was sequenced for a study of human T cells and chemical hapten exposure (dated by TCRdb to the early 2020s). With regard to the full study: For sensitization, 2% DPC in acetone was applied to a 2 cm by 2 cm area of upper inner arm skin. Throughout the roughly 24-week study period, patients were also given weekly therapeutic DPC doses on the scalp. Patch testing was done on the upper back using Finn chambers containing 0.01% DPC, and results were scored after 6 days according to International Contact Dermatitis Research Group standards. Alopecia areata with under or over 50% scalp involvement, alopecia totalis and alopecia universalis were represented in the patient cohort, which was mostly female. The libraries were sequenced as a pool, and the TCR yield per sample differed mostly because of small variations in library volumes within the pool. The study tracked peripheral blood TCR repertoire changes in vivo during primary and secondary sensitization to the hapten diphenylcyclopropenone (DPC) in alopecia patients. Blood was sampled from patients pre-sensitization (week 0) and at 2, 6 and about 24 weeks after DPC sensitization. For TCR sequencing, blood came from 25 to 35 alopecia patients at anywhere from one to four time points (pre-sensitization, 2, 6 and 24 weeks). Broad study findings and their caveats: A positive correlation was found between the number of PT1 expanded TCRs and patch test score, with significance reached at thresholds 8, 16 and 32 but not 4. Alopecia, a presumed autoimmune disease, was present in all patients, so the immune response of the patients might differ from that of healthy individuals. After repeated subsampling, the strength of the expansion versus patch-test correlation and the threshold at which it became significant changed. Expanded TCRs formed significantly more large CDR3 similarity clusters than pre-sensitization or healthy control sets, consistent with antigen-driven responses. DPC sensitization did not change how many TCRs were above 1 in 1000 frequency, and no evidence was found of alterations in global repertoire structure.

V sheds 7 bases and J sheds 4 bases, leaving 20 bases between their ends. From the cysteine up to the phenylalanine, the CDR3 has a length of 16 residues. Only CDR3 DNA remains: 48 bases, in frame from the first base. The time point tag for this specimen amounts to: pre-sensitization, week 0. This specimen's treatment or condition label, interpreted: therapeutic diphenylcyclopropenone sensitization with weekly scalp DPC. At every patch-test visit, the blood draw took place before the patch test was put on. Patients were considered eligible if aged 18 to 70, diagnosed with alopecia and deemed suitable for DPC therapy, and patients were excluded if pregnant. Total RNA was extracted from unfractionated whole blood collected in Tempus Blood RNA tubes. The method was RACE. TCRdb names NextSeq 500 as the instrument used. During library preparation, unique molecular identifiers were attached to individual cDNA molecules so that TCRs could be counted quantitatively and reproducibly. For every blood RNA sample, sequencing covered both the TCR alpha and TCR beta chains. The paper's data handling went like this. The median number of TCRs per sample was roughly 98,000, ranging from 23,224 to 690,600. V, J and CDR3 annotation of the TCR reads was carried out using the Decombinator software suite. For the PS versus PT1 abundance plots, all samples were subsampled to the same number of TCRs (28,000). Expanded TCRs were defined as absent before sensitization and observed at least eight times at the 2-week time point. The public reads were reprocessed in TCRdb via fastp at Q25 and MiXCR, keeping in-frame beta chains. Duplicate CDR3 protein sequences are folded into a single record with the most common DNA and genes. TCRdb, not the original authors, processed these V and J calls. This sample lists about 300,000 distinct CDR3 sequences; roughly 6% were detected once. Roughly 8.2% of the sample is held by the ten biggest clonotypes.

To note about this clonotype: This receptor's antigen is unknown. One base away there is no much larger clone; base qualities are not given.

The rearrangement joined TRBV12-3 or TRBV12-4 to TRBJ2-1, and perhaps TRBD1 as D gene, on 6 matching bases. This TCR was sampled from a woman between 18 and 30 years old with alopecia areata. Some clones in this sample may be carry-over from other donors' samples. This material consisted of whole blood, taken in connection with sensitization to the hapten diphenylcyclopropenone (DPC). The nucleotide sequence is given as TGTGCCAGCACCGAATCAGGACAGCTAAGATACAATGAGCAGTTCTTC. Its protein is CASTESGQLRYNEQFF.